Below are 13 T cell receptor beta chains sequenced from a single sample in a study of T cell responses to AZD1222 COVID-19 vaccine. Assay used: immunoSEQ multiplex PCR; TCRdb lists only in-frame clones, some missing. The sample consists of around 59,000 clones, about 91% of them appearing once. The source material was peripheral blood, sampled 28 days after the second AZD1222 dose. These TCRs come from an adult who received the AZD1222 COVID-19 vaccine.

V and J are TRBV11-2 and TRBJ2-1; D call uncertain. Looked up from germline, CDR1 is SGHAT and CDR2 is FQNNGV. There are 15 residues in the CDR3. Trimming took 1 base from V and 2 from J, leaving 9 bases between them. In DNA, the CDR3 is TGTGCCAGCAGCTTAGGTCCCCGGCCCTACAATGAGCAGTTCTTC. As protein: CASSLGPRPYNEQFF.

This rearrangement joins TRBV7-3 to TRBJ2-1; a weak D match, TRBD2 (5 bases). CDR1 and CDR2 (germline): SGHTA, FQGTGA. V lost 2 bases to trimming and J lost 6 bases, with 14 bases between them. This CDR3 spans 15 amino acids. The CDR3 DNA sequence: TGTGCCAGCAGCTTAGAGGGCCTCCCCACCAATGAGCAGTTCTTC. Protein product: CASSLEGLPTNEQFF.

The chain combines TRBV14 with TRBJ2-1, with unresolved D. Germline V gene sequence: CDR1 SGHDN, CDR2 FVKESK. CDR3 size: 17 residues. V was cut by 1 base and J by 7 bases, with 20 bases left in between. The DNA of the CDR3 is TGTGCCAGCAGCCAAGTGTTAGCATCATATCAAGGGAATGAGCAGTTCTTC. It specifies CASSQVLASYQGNEQFF. Looking up the rest from reference TRBV14 and TRBJ2-1 gives the full variable domain: EAGVTQFPSHSVIEKGQTVTLRCDPISGHDNLYWYRRVMGKEIKFLLHFVKESKQDESGMPNNRFLAERTGGTYSTLKVQPAELEDSGVYFCASSQVLASYQGNEQFFGPGTRLTVL.

The V gene is TRBV12-3 or TRBV12-4, the J gene TRBJ2-3; TRBD1 or TRBD2 may be the D gene (5 bases each). V lost 5 bases to trimming and J lost 14 bases, with 17 bases between them. CDR3 length: 12 amino acids. CDR3 in DNA: TGTGCCAGCAGTACCTTCCATGTCGGGACGTATTTT. Protein product: CASSTFHVGTYF.

The chain has TRBV5-4 and TRBJ2-7, with D possibly TRBD1 on 6 matching bases. The CDR3 has 12 amino acids. Trimming took 4 bases from V and 5 from J, leaving 10 bases between them. The V gene's germline CDR1 is SGHNT and CDR2 YYREEE (reference sequence). The CDR3 reads CASSAGQNEQYF. The CDR3 bases are TGTGCCAGCAGCGCCGGACAGAACGAGCAGTACTTC. Together with reference TRBV5-4 and TRBJ2-7, the CDR3 gives the full variable domain: ETGVTQSPTHLIKTRGQQVTLRCSSQSGHNTVSWYQQALGQGPQFIFQYYREEENGRGNFPPRFSGLQFPNYSSELNVNALELDDSALYLCASSAGQNEQYFGPGTRLTVT.

CDR3 nucleotide sequence: TGTGCCAGTCGCCTCTTAGCGGAAGAGACCCAGTACTTC. This encodes CASRLLAEETQYF. The chain links TRBV19 to TRBJ2-5, with D possibly TRBD2 on 6 matching bases. The germline V gene has CDR1 LNHDA and CDR2 SQIVND (reference sequence). V lost 8 bases and J lost 3, with 13 bases in between. This CDR3 spans 13 amino acids.

The chain has TRBV19 and TRBJ1-1; a weak D match, TRBD1 (5 bases). In germline, CDR1 is LNHDA, CDR2 SQIVND (reference sequence). V lost 6 bases, J lost 1 base, and 21 bases lay in between. The CDR3 runs to 17 residues. As DNA, the CDR3 is TGTGCCAGTAGAACATACCGGGACGGTATCCAGAACACTGAAGCTTTCTTT. This translates into CASRTYRDGIQNTEAFF. Complete variable domain (other parts from reference TRBV19 and TRBJ1-1): DGGITQSPKYLFRKEGQNVTLSCEQNLNHDAMYWYRQDPGQGLRLIYYSQIVNDFQKGDIAEGYSVSREKKESFPLTVTSAQKNPTAFYLCASRTYRDGIQNTEAFFGQGTRLTVV.

DNA for the CDR3: TGCGCCAGCAGTGTTTATAATTCACCCCTCCACTTT. The encoded protein is CASSVYNSPLHF. V gene TRBV10-2 combines with J gene TRBJ1-6; no definite D call. The CDR3 runs to 12 residues. Trimming took off 4 bases at V and 4 bases at J, with 2 bases between the two ends. CDR1 and CDR2 (germline): WSHSY, SAAADI.

The V gene is TRBV3-1 (or the pseudogene TRBV3-2), the J gene TRBJ2-1; 9 nucleotides align to TRBD2. The V gene end was trimmed by 4 bases and the J gene end by 10 bases; junction bases not matched to a gene: 8. This CDR3 contains 14 residues. The germline V gene has CDR1 LGHDT and CDR2 YNNKEL (reference sequence). CDR3 in amino acids: CASSRQGLAGEQFF. As DNA, the CDR3 is TGTGCCAGCAGCCGTCAGGGGCTAGCGGGGGAGCAGTTCTTC.

This clone was recorded only once. The rearrangement uses TRBV4-1 and TRBJ1-4, with a weak D call TRBD1 (6 bases). The CDR3 spans 16 residues. Looked up from germline, CDR1 is MGHRA and CDR2 is YSYEKL. Trimming pared 0 bases from V and 4 bases from J, leaving 12 bases between. The CDR3 nucleotides read TGCGCCAGCAGCCAAGAAGGGGGGCTGAGTAATGAAAAACTGTTTTTT. Amino acid sequence: CASSQEGGLSNEKLFF.

The chain combines TRBV29-1 with TRBJ1-1; tentatively, D is TRBD1 (5 bases). The CDR3 loop spans 12 amino acids. Germline loops: CDR1 SQVTM, CDR2 ANQGSEA. V shed 7 bases and J shed 2 bases, with 11 bases lying between them. The CDR3: CSGDSTNTEAFF. DNA of the CDR3: TGCAGCGGTGACAGTACCAACACTGAAGCTTTCTTT.

The rearrangement joins TRBV6-2 or TRBV6-3 to TRBJ2-7; possibly TRBD1 or TRBD2 for D (5 bases each). The germline CDR1 and CDR2 sequences are MNHEY and SVGEGT. V dropped 2 bases and J dropped 4 bases, with 18 bases sitting between them. The CDR3 length is 16 residues. CDR3 residues: CASSYDRGAIKYEQYF. CDR3 DNA sequence: TGTGCCAGCAGTTACGACCGAGGGGCGATAAAGTACGAGCAGTACTTC.

The rearrangement joins TRBV10-3 to TRBJ1-3; D unresolved. V was shortened by 7 bases and J by 0 bases, with 10 bases between the two germline ends. The CDR3 is 14 residues long. Germline-derived CDR1 and CDR2 are ENHRY and SYGVKD. The CDR3 DNA follows: TGTGCCATCACGGCAGGACTCTCTGGAAACACCATATATTTT. Its protein product is CAITAGLSGNTIYF.